Below, 9 T cell receptor beta chains from the same sample are listed, as sequenced in a study of follicular helper T cells after annual influenza vaccination (dated by TCRdb to 2017 to 2019). The time point label, as the study defines it: 2015-2016 season, 7 days after influenza vaccination. The library was obtained by the immunoSEQ multiplex PCR assay. This immuneACCESS table, as held by TCRdb, lists in-frame sequences with V and J called but not all clones. Of the missing ones, under half trace to an unresolved V gene in checked studies; the others have no known cause. This sample gives 7,000 or so clones in total; roughly 86% of them show up just once. 1.3% to 1.5% of the sample comes from the top ten. The sample in question was CXCR5- memory CD4+ T cells sorted from blood, obtained 7 days after influenza vaccination. In the paper's terms, the cell subset or site label means: CXCR5- memory CD4 T cells. These receptors were collected from an adult who received the influenza vaccine.

The rearrangement uses TRBV7-2 and TRBJ2-7; 12 bases agree with TRBD2. The trim removed 5 bases at V and 4 bases at J, leaving 6 bases unmatched. The germline CDR1 and CDR2 sequences are SGHTA and FQGNSA. The CDR3 runs to 15 residues. The CDR3 here is CASSPQGTSGYEQYF. For the CDR3, the DNA is TGTGCCAGCAGCCCCCAAGGGACTAGCGGGTACGAGCAGTACTTC. Supplemented by reference TRBV7-2 and TRBJ2-7, the full variable domain reads GAGVSQSPSNKVTEKGKDVELRCDPISGHTALYWYRQSLGQGLEFLIYFQGNSAPDKSGLPSDRFSAERTGGSVSTLTIQRTQQEDSAVYLCASSPQGTSGYEQYFGPGTRLTVT.

The chain uses TRBV6-1 and TRBJ1-1; 8 bases fit TRBD1. The CDR3 loop spans 13 amino acids. Germline V gene data show CDR1 as MNHNS and CDR2 as SASEGT. V was clipped by 6 bases and J by 4 bases; unmatched bases: 4. This CDR3 reads CASRQGVGTEAFF. CDR3 nucleotide sequence: TGTGCCAGCAGACAGGGGGTAGGCACTGAAGCTTTCTTT.

The V call is TRBV19, the J call TRBJ2-5, with TRBD1 as a possible D gene (6 bases). CDR1 is LNHDA and CDR2 is SQIVND in the germline V gene (reference sequence). V lost 2 bases and J 3 bases, leaving 13 bases between the germline ends. The CDR3 is made up of 15 amino acids. Written as DNA, the CDR3 is TGTGCCAGTAGTATATCTTCAGGGGCCAAAGAGACCCAGTACTTC. This codes for CASSISSGAKETQYF.

This clone was detected only once. The chain employs TRBV11-2 and TRBJ1-1, with no clear D. Deletions cut 3 bases from V and 5 bases from J, with 10 bases between. The germline V gene has CDR1 SGHAT and CDR2 FQNNGV. The CDR3 totals 13 residues. The CDR3 reads CASSFQAVTEAFF. CDR3 in DNA: TGTGCCAGCAGCTTTCAAGCGGTAACTGAAGCTTTCTTT.

This chain uses TRBV6-6 with TRBJ1-1; maybe TRBD1 (6 bases). The germline gives CDR1 MNHNY, CDR2 SVGAGI (reference sequence). There are 15 residues in the CDR3. V was cut by 4 bases and J by 1 base, with 13 bases left in between. The CDR3 protein is CASSWAQGQNTEAFF. The CDR3 DNA sequence: TGTGCCAGCAGTTGGGCACAGGGCCAGAACACTGAAGCTTTCTTT.

The table lists this clone with a count of one. V gene TRBV4-1 combines with J gene TRBJ2-1, with TRBD1 matching 11 bases. The CDR3 contains 16 residues. The V gene end was trimmed by 1 base and the J gene end by 5 bases; junction bases not matched to a gene: 4. Germline lookup yields CDR1 MGHRA and CDR2 YSYEKL. The CDR3 here is CASSQADRGHDNEQFF. DNA of the CDR3: TGCGCCAGCAGCCAAGCGGACAGGGGGCACGACAATGAGCAGTTCTTC.

This clone has only one observation. The chain joins TRBV7-8 to TRBJ2-3; 8 bases match TRBD2. Looked up from germline, CDR1 is SGHVS and CDR2 is FQNEAQ. The CDR3 is 16 residues long. V was pared by 4 bases and J by 2 bases, with 8 bases of the junction left unmatched. The CDR3, as DNA: TGTGCCAGCAGCTGGGGCGGGGGGTCCCCCACAGATACGCAGTATTTT. Encoded protein: CASSWGGGSPTDTQYF.

The chain couples TRBV7-2 to TRBJ2-1, with unresolved D. The germline V gene has CDR1 SGHTA and CDR2 FQGNSA. This CDR3 contains 11 residues. V lost 5 bases and J lost 8, with 7 bases in between. The CDR3 DNA reads TGTGCCAGCAGCGATCGCTATGAGCAGTTCTTC. Protein: CASSDRYEQFF.

This chain uses TRBV5-4 with TRBJ2-3; 13 nucleotides align to TRBD2. Per germline, CDR1 SGHNT and CDR2 YYREEE (reference sequence). The CDR3 length is 17 residues. The V segment lost 2 bases and the J segment 1 base; nucleotides outside the gene matches: 4. The chain's CDR3 is CASSFGLAGARTDTQYF. CDR3 nucleotides: TGTGCCAGCAGCTTCGGACTAGCGGGGGCTCGCACAGATACGCAGTATTTT. Based on the CDR3 plus reference TRBV5-4 and TRBJ2-3, the full variable domain is ETGVTQSPTHLIKTRGQQVTLRCSSQSGHNTVSWYQQALGQGPQFIFQYYREEENGRGNFPPRFSGLQFPNYSSELNVNALELDDSALYLCASSFGLAGARTDTQYFGPGTRLTVL.